What follows are 19 T cell receptor beta chains derived from one specimen sequenced in a study of CD8 T cells in ankylosing spondylitis. From the 5' RACE reads, TCRdb called clonotypes with MiXCR, one entry per CDR3 protein. Of over 100,000 distinct CDR3 sequences listed, more than 6.5% were seen once; the top ten hold 10% to 15%. The sample was blood, either unsorted or a sorted T cell fraction (not recorded which). Receptors originate from a male donor with ankylosing spondylitis or in good health (not recorded which).

This clonotype came up many times. The chain's CDR3 is CASSQEGIGNQPQHF. CDR3 sequence (DNA): TGTGCCAGCAGTCAAGAAGGGATAGGCAATCAGCCCCAGCATTTT. V usage is TRBV6-1 and J usage is TRBJ1-5; no clear D. The CDR3 totals 15 residues. Germline V lookup: CDR1 MNHNS, CDR2 SASEGT. Between the trimmed V and J ends, which lost 5 bases and 2 bases, there was a span of 13 bases.

A few counts support this clonotype. The chain employs TRBV19 and TRBJ2-1; D might be TRBD2 (7 bases). The CDR3 loop spans 14 amino acids. Trimming took 6 bases from V and 4 from J, leaving 13 bases between them. Germline CDR1 LNHDA, CDR2 SQIVND (reference sequence). The CDR3 is CASRGGGPYNEQFF. DNA for the CDR3: TGTGCCAGTAGGGGCGGGGGCCCTTACAATGAGCAGTTCTTC.

In this sample, this clonotype turned up many times. CDR3 DNA sequence: TGCAGCGGACGGGCTAGGAACACCGGGGAGCTGTTTTTT. Translated: CSGRARNTGELFF. The chain employs TRBV29-1 and TRBJ2-2; no firm D call. From germline, CDR1 is SQVTM and CDR2 ANQGSEA. The CDR3 runs 13 residues. Trimming shortened V by 7 bases and J by 1 base, and 10 bases separated the two germline ends.

This clonotype was seen repeatedly, ten times or more. The chain is built from TRBV24-1 and TRBJ2-1, with 9 positions matching TRBD2. The junction had 10 bases not matched to a gene; V was cut back by 9 bases and J by 5 bases. The germline V gene encodes CDR1 KGHDR and CDR2 SFDVKD. The CDR3 contains 15 residues. CDR3 sequence (DNA): TGTGCCACCCGCGATAGCGGGAGTGTCCACAATGAGCAGTTCTTC. Its translation: CATRDSGSVHNEQFF.

This clonotype has ten or more counts. The V gene is TRBV27, the J gene TRBJ1-6, with D hard to call. The germline V gene encodes CDR1 MNHEY and CDR2 SMNVEV (reference sequence). Trimming removed 3 bases from V and 9 bases from J, with 12 bases in between. The CDR3 is made up of 14 amino acids. Written as DNA, the CDR3 is TGTGCCAGCAGTTTCGTGACGGTGGGTTCACCCCTCCACTTT. Amino acid sequence: CASSFVTVGSPLHF.

This clonotype was seen many times. The chain joins TRBV7-2 to TRBJ1-2, with 8 bases fitting TRBD1. The V gene end was trimmed by 3 bases and the J gene end by 1 base; junction bases not matched to a gene: 4. The CDR3 is 15 amino acids. The V gene's germline CDR1 is SGHTA and CDR2 FQGNSA. The CDR3 is CASSLDRALNYGYTF. CDR3 bases: TGTGCCAGCAGCTTGGACAGGGCACTTAACTATGGCTACACCTTC.

The chain employs TRBV11-1 and TRBJ2-7; the D gene is possibly TRBD1 (6 bases). Per the germline V gene, CDR1 is SGHAT and CDR2 is FQDESV (reference sequence). Trimming shortened V by 5 bases and J by 3 bases, and 11 bases separated the two germline ends. CDR3 length equals 13 residues. This CDR3 reads CASSGHRDYEQYF. The CDR3 nucleotides read TGTGCCAGCAGCGGACACAGGGACTACGAGCAGTACTTC.

This clonotype was counted many times. The genes are TRBV12-3 or TRBV12-4 and TRBJ2-3, with D uncertain. Trimming removed 6 bases from V and 2 bases from J, with 12 bases in between. This CDR3 has 14 amino acids. The CDR3 sequence: CASRGIGSTDTQYF. The CDR3, as DNA: TGTGCCAGCAGGGGGATCGGGTCCACAGATACGCAGTATTTT.

Many counts were recorded for this clonotype. The chain has TRBV5-6 and TRBJ2-7, with D uncertain. The length of the CDR3 is 12 residues. V lost 3 bases and J lost 4, with 8 bases in between. The germline CDR1 and CDR2 sequences are SGHDT and YYEEEE. The CDR3 nucleotides read TGTGCCAGCAGCTGGGGTCTATACGAGCAGTACTTC. Translated: CASSWGLYEQYF. The whole variable domain, filled in from reference TRBV5-6 and TRBJ2-7, reads DAGVTQSPTHLIKTRGQQVTLRCSPKSGHDTVSWYQQALGQGPQFIFQYYEEEERQRGNFPDRFSGHQFPNYSSELNVNALLLGDSALYLCASSWGLYEQYFGPGTRLTVT.

This clonotype occurred many times. J is TRBJ2-7 and V is TRBV28, with 7 bases identical to TRBD1. Germline V gives CDR1 MDHEN, CDR2 SYDVKM. Trimming removed 6 bases from V and 1 base from J; junction bases left unmatched: 3. The CDR3 length is 13 residues. Written as DNA, the CDR3 is TGTGCCAGCAGAAGGGACAGTTCCTACGAGCAGTACTTC. As protein: CASRRDSSYEQYF.

This clonotype was seen at least ten times. V usage is TRBV28 and J usage is TRBJ2-5, with D tentatively TRBD2 (5 bases). The germline V gene encodes CDR1 MDHEN and CDR2 SYDVKM. V dropped 6 bases and J dropped 5 bases, with 16 bases sitting between them. The CDR3 covers 14 residues. The chain's CDR3 is CASSLLGLWETQYF. The CDR3 DNA is TGTGCCAGCAGCTTACTAGGCCTCTGGGAGACCCAGTACTTC.

The table lists this clonotype with many counts. The rearrangement joins TRBV12-3 or TRBV12-4 to TRBJ2-1; TRBD2 matches at 12 bases. With 3 bases clipped from V and 7 bases from J, the junction kept 13 bases outside the gene matches. This CDR3 spans 18 amino acids. The CDR3 loop is CASSFSGLAGGPGNEQFF. The CDR3 coding sequence is TGTGCCAGCAGTTTTAGCGGGCTAGCGGGAGGGCCGGGGAATGAGCAGTTCTTC.

This clonotype was recorded at least ten times. This chain links TRBV27 with TRBJ1-1, with 7 nucleotides matching TRBD1. Germline V CDR1 and CDR2: MNHEY, SMNVEV (reference sequence). This CDR3 is built from 14 residues. Trimming took 0 bases from V and 8 from J; bases not matched to a gene: 6. The CDR3 DNA reads TGTGCCAGCAGTTTATCCAGGGGGACGGGAGAAGCTTTCTTT. Its protein product is CASSLSRGTGEAFF.

J is TRBJ2-5 and V is TRBV7-2, with TRBD2 as a possible D gene (5 bases). V lost 4 bases, J lost 7 bases, and 16 bases lay in between. The CDR3 is 14 residues long. Germline values: CDR1 SGHTA, CDR2 FQGNSA. The CDR3 protein is CASSWRPIEGTQYF. CDR3 DNA: TGTGCCAGCAGCTGGAGGCCAATTGAAGGGACCCAGTACTTC.

This clonotype was counted at least ten times. The V and J genes are TRBV7-6 and TRBJ2-3, with no clear D. The germline CDR1 and CDR2 sequences are SGHVS and FNYEAQ. V lost 1 base to trimming and J lost 0 bases, with 14 bases between them. There are 17 residues in the CDR3. This CDR3 is CASSLVAGAVSTDTQYF. DNA for the CDR3: TGTGCCAGCAGCTTAGTAGCAGGTGCGGTCAGCACAGATACGCAGTATTTT.

This clonotype occurred many times. The genes are TRBV20-1 and TRBJ1-1; 8 bases are a match to TRBD1. The CDR3 length is 13 residues. J gave up 11 bases and V 4 bases, and 12 bases lay outside the gene matches. Germline values: CDR1 DFQATT, CDR2 SNEGSKA (reference sequence). The CDR3 coding sequence is TGCAGTGCTACCCAAAGCCTGACAGGGGTGGCTTTCTTT. Its protein is CSATQSLTGVAFF.

This clonotype was detected ten times or more. This chain connects TRBV6-1 to TRBJ1-2, with 8 bases lining up with TRBD1. Germline V gene lookup returns CDR1 MNHNS and CDR2 SASEGT. This CDR3 comprises 16 residues. Losses at the gene ends were 4 bases for V and 1 base for J; bases not matched to a gene: 8. The CDR3 region is CASSARAGQGNYGYTF. The CDR3, as DNA: TGTGCCAGCAGTGCCCGAGCTGGACAGGGTAACTATGGCTACACCTTC.

This clonotype was counted only a few times. The V gene is TRBV6-6, the J gene TRBJ1-5; a weak D match, TRBD1 (5 bases). The CDR3 contains 13 residues. V was trimmed by 6 bases and J by 1 base, leaving 7 bases between them. The germline CDR1 and CDR2 sequences are MNHNY and SVGAGI (reference sequence). CDR3: CASRGDSNQPQHF. The CDR3 DNA follows: TGTGCCAGCAGGGGGGACAGCAATCAGCCCCAGCATTTT.

This clonotype has a count of ten or more. The rearrangement uses TRBV11-3 and TRBJ2-1; D is uncertain. Germline V gene lookup returns CDR1 SGHNT and CDR2 YENEEA. The V end was cut by 3 bases, the J end by 5 bases, with 8 bases between. CDR3 length equals 13 residues. For the CDR3, the DNA is TGTGCCAGCAGCTTTGAGGCGAACAATGAGCAGTTCTTC. This codes for CASSFEANNEQFF.